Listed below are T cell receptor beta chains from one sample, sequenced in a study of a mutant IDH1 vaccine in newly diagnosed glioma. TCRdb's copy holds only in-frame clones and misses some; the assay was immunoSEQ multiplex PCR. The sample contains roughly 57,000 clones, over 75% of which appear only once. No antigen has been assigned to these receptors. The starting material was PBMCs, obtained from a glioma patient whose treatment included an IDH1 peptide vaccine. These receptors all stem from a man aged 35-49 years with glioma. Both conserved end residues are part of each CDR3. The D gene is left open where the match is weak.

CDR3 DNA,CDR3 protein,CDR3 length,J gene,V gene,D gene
TGTGCCAGCAGCACAGGACAGGGGGAAGAGACCCAGTACTTC,CASSTGQGEETQYF,14,TRBJ2-5,TRBV11-1,TRBD1
TGCGCCAGCAGCTGGGGACAGGGAGACACTGAAGCTTTCTTT,CASSWGQGDTEAFF,14,TRBJ1-1,TRBV5-1,TRBD1
TGTGCCAGCAGATGGGGGACAGGGGGCGCGGGATTCTATGGCTACACCTTC,CASRWGTGGAGFYGYTF,17,TRBJ1-2,TRBV27,TRBD1
TGTGCCATCAGTGAGAGCGGGACAGGGGGCACAGATACGCAGTATTTT,CAISESGTGGTDTQYF,16,TRBJ2-3,TRBV10-3,TRBD1
TGTGCCAGCAGCCACCTAAAAGGGACAGGAAATGAGCAGTTCTTC,CASSHLKGTGNEQFF,15,TRBJ2-1,TRBV4-2,TRBD1
TGCGCCAGCAGCCAGCAACTAGCGGGAGGGACCTACGAGCAGTACTTC,CASSQQLAGGTYEQYF,16,TRBJ2-7,TRBV4-1,TRBD2
TGCAGTGCTAGCCGGTCGGGGGTCCAGCATTTT,CSASRSGVQHF,11,TRBJ1-5,TRBV20-1,.
TGTGCCAGCAGCCCCCGGACAGGGAGGGGCAATGAGCAGTTCTTC,CASSPRTGRGNEQFF,15,TRBJ2-1,TRBV7-2,.
TGTGCCAGCAGCTTGGAGGGACAGCCCCAGCATTTT,CASSLEGQPQHF,12,TRBJ1-5,TRBV7-9,.
TGTGCCAGCACCTACGGGGACATCCCTACCGGGGAGCTGTTTTTT,CASTYGDIPTGELFF,15,TRBJ2-2,TRBV5-5,.
TGTGCCAGCAGCCCAAAAGGGCAGGGGAGGACTAATGAAAAACTGTTTTTT,CASSPKGQGRTNEKLFF,17,TRBJ1-4,TRBV9,.
TGTGCCAGCAGCTACCGGGACGGGCCAACTAATGAAAAACTGTTTTTT,CASSYRDGPTNEKLFF,16,TRBJ1-4,TRBV7-8,.
TGTGCCAGTAGTATAGAAGGGCTTGGCTACACCTTC,CASSIEGLGYTF,12,TRBJ1-2,TRBV19,.
TGTGCCAGTAGCAACCTAGGAACCGCGAACACCGGGGAGCTGTTTTTT,CASSNLGTANTGELFF,16,TRBJ2-2,TRBV19,.